This T cell receptor (beta chain) was recorded in a study of CD8 T cells in ankylosing spondylitis. TCRdb recomputed calls from the 5' RACE reads with MiXCR, one row per CDR3 protein. The sample includes approximately 200,000 distinct CDR3 sequences, about 13% of them seen just once. This CDR3 region has 14 residues. V was cut by 6 bases and J by 1 base, with 12 bases left in between. Germline V CDR1 and CDR2: LNHDA, SQIVND (reference sequence). Notes on the study in general: Existing reports had already noted some motif variants in reactive arthritis synovial fluid and blood. Significant enrichment of disease-linked clones was reportedly seen in matched ankylosing spondylitis synovial fluid. With a CD8+ phenotype, disease-linked clones were relatively rare in peripheral blood.

Details on this clonotype: The antigen is not known.

Sequenced sample: blood, either unsorted or a sorted T cell fraction (not recorded which). The chain has TRBV19 and TRBJ1-1, with D unclear. The sequence was collected from a male donor with ankylosing spondylitis or in good health (not recorded which). The CDR3, as DNA: TGTGCCAGTAGCATCTTTCTCGGGAACACTGAAGCTTTCTTT. Its protein is CASSIFLGNTEAFF.